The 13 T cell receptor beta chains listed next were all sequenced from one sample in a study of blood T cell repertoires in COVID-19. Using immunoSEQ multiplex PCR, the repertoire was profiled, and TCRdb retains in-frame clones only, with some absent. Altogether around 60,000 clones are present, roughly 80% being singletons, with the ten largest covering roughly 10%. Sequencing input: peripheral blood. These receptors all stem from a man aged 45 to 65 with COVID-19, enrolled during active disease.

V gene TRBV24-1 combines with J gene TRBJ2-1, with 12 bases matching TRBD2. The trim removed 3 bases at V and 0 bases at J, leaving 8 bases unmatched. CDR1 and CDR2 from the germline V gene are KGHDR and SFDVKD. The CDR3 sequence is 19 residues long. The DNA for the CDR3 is TGTGCCACCAGTGATCCCGGGACTAGCGGGCAGAGCTCCTACAATGAGCAGTTCTTC. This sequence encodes CATSDPGTSGQSSYNEQFF.

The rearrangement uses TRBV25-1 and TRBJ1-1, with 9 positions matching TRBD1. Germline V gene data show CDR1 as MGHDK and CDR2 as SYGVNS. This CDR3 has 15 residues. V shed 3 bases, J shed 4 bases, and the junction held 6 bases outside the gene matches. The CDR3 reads CASSEGDRESTEAFF. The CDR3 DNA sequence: TGTGCCAGCAGTGAGGGGGACAGGGAAAGCACTGAAGCTTTCTTT.

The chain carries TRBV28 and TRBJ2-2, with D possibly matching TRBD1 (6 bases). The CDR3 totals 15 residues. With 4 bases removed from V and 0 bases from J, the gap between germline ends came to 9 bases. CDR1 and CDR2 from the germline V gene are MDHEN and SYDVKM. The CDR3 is CASSYGQPNTGELFF. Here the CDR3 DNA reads TGTGCCAGCAGTTACGGACAGCCGAACACCGGGGAGCTGTTTTTT.

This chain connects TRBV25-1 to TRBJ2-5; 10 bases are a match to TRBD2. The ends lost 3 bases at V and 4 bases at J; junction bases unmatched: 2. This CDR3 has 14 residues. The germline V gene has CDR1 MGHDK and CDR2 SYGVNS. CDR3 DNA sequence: TGTGCCAGCAGTGACCAGCGGGAGGGAGAGACCCAGTACTTC. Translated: CASSDQREGETQYF.

This CDR3 reads CASSLDGRAFDEQYF. As DNA, the CDR3 is TGCGCCAGCAGCTTGGACGGGAGGGCCTTCGACGAGCAGTACTTC. The chain joins TRBV5-1 to TRBJ2-7; 8 bases align to TRBD2. Looked up from germline, CDR1 is SGHRS and CDR2 is YFSETQ. The CDR3 runs 15 residues. V shed 0 bases and J 5 bases; nucleotides not matched to a gene: 7.

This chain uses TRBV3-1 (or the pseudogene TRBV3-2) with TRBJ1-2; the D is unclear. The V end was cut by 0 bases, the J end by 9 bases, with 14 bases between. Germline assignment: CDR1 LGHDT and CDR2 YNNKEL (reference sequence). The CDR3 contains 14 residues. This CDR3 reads CASSQEGRRNSYTF. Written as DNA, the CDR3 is TGTGCCAGCAGCCAAGAAGGGAGGAGGAACAGCTACACCTTC.

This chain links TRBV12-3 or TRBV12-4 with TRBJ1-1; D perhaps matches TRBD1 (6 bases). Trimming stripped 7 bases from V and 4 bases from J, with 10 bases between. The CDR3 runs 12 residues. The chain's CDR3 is CASKGVSTEAFF. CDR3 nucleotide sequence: TGTGCCAGCAAGGGGGTGAGCACTGAAGCTTTCTTT.

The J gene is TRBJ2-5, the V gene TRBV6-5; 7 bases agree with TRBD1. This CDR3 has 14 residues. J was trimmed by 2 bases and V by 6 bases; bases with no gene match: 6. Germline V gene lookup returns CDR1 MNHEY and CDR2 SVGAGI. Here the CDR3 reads CASSQDRAQETQYF. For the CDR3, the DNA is TGTGCCAGCAGCCAAGACAGGGCGCAAGAGACCCAGTACTTC.

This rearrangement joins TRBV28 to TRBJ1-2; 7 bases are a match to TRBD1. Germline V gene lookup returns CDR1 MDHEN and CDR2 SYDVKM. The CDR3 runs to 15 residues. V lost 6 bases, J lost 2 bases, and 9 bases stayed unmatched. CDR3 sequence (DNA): TGTGCCAGCAGGACCCCCACAGGGGAGAACTATGGCTACACCTTC. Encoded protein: CASRTPTGENYGYTF.

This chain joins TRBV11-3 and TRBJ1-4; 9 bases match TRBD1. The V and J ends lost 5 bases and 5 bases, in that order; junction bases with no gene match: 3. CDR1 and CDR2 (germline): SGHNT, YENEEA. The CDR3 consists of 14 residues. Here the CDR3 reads CASSLGTGNEKLFF. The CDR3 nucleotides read TGTGCCAGCAGCCTCGGGACAGGGAATGAAAAACTGTTTTTT. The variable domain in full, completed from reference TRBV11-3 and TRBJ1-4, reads EAGVVQSPRYKIIEKKQPVAFWCNPISGHNTLYWYLQNLGQGPELLIRYENEEAVDDSQLPKDRFSAERLKGVDSTLKIQPAELGDSAVYLCASSLGTGNEKLFFGSGTQLSVL.

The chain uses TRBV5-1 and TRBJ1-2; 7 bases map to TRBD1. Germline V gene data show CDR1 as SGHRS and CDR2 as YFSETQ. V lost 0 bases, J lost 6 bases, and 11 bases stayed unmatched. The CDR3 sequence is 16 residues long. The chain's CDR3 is CASSLGRGPPQDGYTF. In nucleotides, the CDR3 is TGCGCCAGCAGCTTGGGTAGGGGGCCTCCACAGGATGGCTACACCTTC.

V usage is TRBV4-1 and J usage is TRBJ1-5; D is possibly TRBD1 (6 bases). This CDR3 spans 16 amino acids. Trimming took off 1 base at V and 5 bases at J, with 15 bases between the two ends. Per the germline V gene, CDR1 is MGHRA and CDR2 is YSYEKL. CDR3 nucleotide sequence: TGCGCCAGCAGCCAAGCTCTTTCCAGGACAGATCAGCCCCAGCATTTT. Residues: CASSQALSRTDQPQHF.

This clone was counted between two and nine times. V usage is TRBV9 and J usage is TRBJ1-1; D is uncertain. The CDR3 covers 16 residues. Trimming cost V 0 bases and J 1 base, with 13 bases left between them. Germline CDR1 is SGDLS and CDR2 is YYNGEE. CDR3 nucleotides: TGTGCCAGCAGCGTAGCTCTGGATAGCCCGAACACTGAAGCTTTCTTT. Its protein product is CASSVALDSPNTEAFF. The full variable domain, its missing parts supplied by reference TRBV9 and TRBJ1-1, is DSGVTQTPKHLITATGQRVTLRCSPRSGDLSVYWYQQSLDQGLQFLIQYYNGEERAKGNILERFSAQQFPDLHSELNLSSLELGDSALYFCASSVALDSPNTEAFFGQGTRLTVV.